This note documents a single T cell receptor beta chain sequence. Its specificity is not known. RNA, once extracted, was reverse transcribed into cDNA for use as the sequencing template. Data came from immunoSEQ multiplex PCR; TCRdb stores just in-frame clones and leaves some out. The data show about 190,000 clones, under 80% seen once. Regarding treatment: oral pan-JAK inhibitor, 5-10 mg twice daily. CD4+ and CD8+ T cells were sorted from PBMCs stained for CD3, CD4 and CD8. These data belong to a study of CD8+ T cells in alopecia areata. Points from the study as a whole: TCR sharing was clearer in mice than between patients, perhaps partly owing to patient HLA diversity. Sequenced scalp T cells also include alphabeta T cells resident in normal skin. Normal scalp had lower clonality than lesional scalp, with alopecia totalis/universalis lesions showing this most strongly.

The CDR3 spans 13 residues. Germline V gene lookup returns CDR1 MDHEN and CDR2 SYDVKM. V lost 7 bases and J lost 0, with 9 bases in between. Sequences were derived from CD4+ T cells sorted from blood, sampled at roughly week 49, from a patient treated with tofacitinib. V is TRBV28 and J is TRBJ1-2; no clear D gene. The receptor comes from a human donor with alopecia areata. The CDR3 DNA reads TGTGCCAGCAAGAGAGGGACTAACTATGGCTACACCTTC. Encoded protein: CASKRGTNYGYTF.